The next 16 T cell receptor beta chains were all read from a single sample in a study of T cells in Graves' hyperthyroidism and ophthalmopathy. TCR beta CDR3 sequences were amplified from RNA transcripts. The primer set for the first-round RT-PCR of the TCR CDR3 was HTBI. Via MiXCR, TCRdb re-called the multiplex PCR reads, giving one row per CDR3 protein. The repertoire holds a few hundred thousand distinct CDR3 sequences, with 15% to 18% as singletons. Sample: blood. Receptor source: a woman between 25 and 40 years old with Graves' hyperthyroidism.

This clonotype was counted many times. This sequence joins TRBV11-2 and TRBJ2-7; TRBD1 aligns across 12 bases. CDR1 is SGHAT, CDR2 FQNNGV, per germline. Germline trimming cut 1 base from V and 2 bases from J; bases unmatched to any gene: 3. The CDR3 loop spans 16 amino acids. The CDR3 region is CASSLAGTGGTYEQYF. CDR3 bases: TGTGCCAGCAGCTTAGCAGGGACAGGGGGCACCTACGAGCAGTACTTC. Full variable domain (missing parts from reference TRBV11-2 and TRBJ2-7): EAGVAQSPRYKIIEKRQSVAFWCNPISGHATLYWYQQILGQGPKLLIQFQNNGVVDDSQLPKDRFSAERLKGVDSTLKIQPAKLEDSAVYLCASSLAGTGGTYEQYFGPGTRLTVT.

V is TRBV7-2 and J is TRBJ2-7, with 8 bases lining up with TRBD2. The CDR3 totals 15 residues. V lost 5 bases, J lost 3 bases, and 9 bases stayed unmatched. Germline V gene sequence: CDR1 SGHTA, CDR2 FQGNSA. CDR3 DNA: TGTGCCAGCAGCGTAGGTCGGGAGGGCTACTACGAGCAGTACTTC. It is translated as CASSVGREGYYEQYF.

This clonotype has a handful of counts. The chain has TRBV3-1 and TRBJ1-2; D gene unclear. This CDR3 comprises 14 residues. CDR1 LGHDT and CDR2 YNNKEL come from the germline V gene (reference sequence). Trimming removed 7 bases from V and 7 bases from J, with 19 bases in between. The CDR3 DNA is TGTGCCAGCACCAGGACGGTGGGCGGGCCTGGCTACACCTTC. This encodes CASTRTVGGPGYTF. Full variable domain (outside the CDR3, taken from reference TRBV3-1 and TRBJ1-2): DTAVSQTPKYLVTQMGNDKSIKCEQNLGHDTMYWYKQDSKKFLKIMFSYNNKELIINETVPNRFSPKSPDKAHLNLHINSLELGDSAVYFCASTRTVGGPGYTFGSGTRLTVV.

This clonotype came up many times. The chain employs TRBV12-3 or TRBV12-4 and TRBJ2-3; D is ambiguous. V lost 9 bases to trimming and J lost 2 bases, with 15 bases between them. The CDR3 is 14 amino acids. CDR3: CASSRQENTDTQYF. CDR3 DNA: TGTGCCAGTTCACGGCAGGAGAACACAGATACGCAGTATTTT.

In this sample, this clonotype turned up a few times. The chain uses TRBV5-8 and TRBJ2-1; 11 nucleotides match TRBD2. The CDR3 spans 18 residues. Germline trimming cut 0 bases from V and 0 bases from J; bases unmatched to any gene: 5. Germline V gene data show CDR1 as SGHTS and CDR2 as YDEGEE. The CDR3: CASSLELAGVGSYNEQFF. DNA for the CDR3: TGTGCCAGCAGCTTGGAACTAGCGGGAGTGGGCTCCTACAATGAGCAGTTCTTC.

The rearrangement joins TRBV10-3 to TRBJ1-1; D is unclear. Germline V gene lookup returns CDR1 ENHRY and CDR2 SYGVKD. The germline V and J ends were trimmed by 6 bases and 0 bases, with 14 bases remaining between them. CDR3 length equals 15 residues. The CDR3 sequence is CAISQILTMNTEAFF. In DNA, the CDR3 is TGTGCCATCAGCCAAATCCTCACAATGAACACTGAAGCTTTCTTT.

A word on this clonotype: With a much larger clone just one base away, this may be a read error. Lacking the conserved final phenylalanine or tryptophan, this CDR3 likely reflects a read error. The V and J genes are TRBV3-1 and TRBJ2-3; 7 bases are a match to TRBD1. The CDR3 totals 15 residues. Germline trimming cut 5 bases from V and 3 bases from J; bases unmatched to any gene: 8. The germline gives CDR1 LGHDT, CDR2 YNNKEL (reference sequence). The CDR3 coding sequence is TGTGCCAGCAGCAAGAGGACAGGAGGAACAGATACGCAGTATCTT. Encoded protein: CASSKRTGGTDTQYL.

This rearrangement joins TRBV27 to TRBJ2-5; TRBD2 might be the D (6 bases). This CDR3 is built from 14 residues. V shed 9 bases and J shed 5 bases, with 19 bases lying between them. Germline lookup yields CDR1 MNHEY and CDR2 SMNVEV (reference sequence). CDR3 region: CASKSRGGKETQYF. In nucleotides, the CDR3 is TGTGCCAGTAAATCCCGGGGCGGGAAGGAGACCCAGTACTTC.

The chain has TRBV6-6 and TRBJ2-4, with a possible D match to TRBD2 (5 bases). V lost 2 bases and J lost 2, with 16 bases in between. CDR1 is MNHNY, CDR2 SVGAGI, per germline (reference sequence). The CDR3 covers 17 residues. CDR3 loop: CASSYLAEDGTKNIQYF. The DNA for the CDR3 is TGTGCCAGCAGTTACCTCGCGGAGGACGGAACCAAAAACATTCAGTACTTC.

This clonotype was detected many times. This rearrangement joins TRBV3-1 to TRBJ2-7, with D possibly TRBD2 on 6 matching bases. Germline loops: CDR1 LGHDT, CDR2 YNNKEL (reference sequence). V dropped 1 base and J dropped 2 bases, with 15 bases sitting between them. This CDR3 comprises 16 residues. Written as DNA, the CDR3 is TGTGCCAGCAGCCAAGCGGGGGACTCCCCTACCTACGAGCAGTACTTC. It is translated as CASSQAGDSPTYEQYF.

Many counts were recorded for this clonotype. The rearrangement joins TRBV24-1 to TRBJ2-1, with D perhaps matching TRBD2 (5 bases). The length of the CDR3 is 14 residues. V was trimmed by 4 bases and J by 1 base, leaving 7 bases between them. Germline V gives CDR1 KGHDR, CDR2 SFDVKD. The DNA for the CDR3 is TGTGCCACCAGTGACGGGGATTCCTACAATGAGCAGTTCTTC. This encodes CATSDGDSYNEQFF.

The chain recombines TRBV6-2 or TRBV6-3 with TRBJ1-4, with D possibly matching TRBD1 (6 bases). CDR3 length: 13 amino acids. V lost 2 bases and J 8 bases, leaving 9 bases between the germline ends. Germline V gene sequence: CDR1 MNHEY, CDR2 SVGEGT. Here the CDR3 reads CASSYRGWEKLFF. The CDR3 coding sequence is TGTGCCAGCAGTTACAGGGGGTGGGAAAAACTGTTTTTT.

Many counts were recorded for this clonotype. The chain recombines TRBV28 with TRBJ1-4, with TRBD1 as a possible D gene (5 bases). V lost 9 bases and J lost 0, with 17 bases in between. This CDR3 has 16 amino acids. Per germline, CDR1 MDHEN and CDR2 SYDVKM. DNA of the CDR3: TGTGCCAGTGGGGCAGTTTCGGGGCCAACTAATGAAAAACTGTTTTTT. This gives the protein CASGAVSGPTNEKLFF.

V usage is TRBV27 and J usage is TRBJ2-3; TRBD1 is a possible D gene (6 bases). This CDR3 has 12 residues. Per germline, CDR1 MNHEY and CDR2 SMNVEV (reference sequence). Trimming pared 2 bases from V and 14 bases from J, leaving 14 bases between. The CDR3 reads CASSLDRTPRYF. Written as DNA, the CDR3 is TGTGCCAGCAGTTTAGACAGGACCCCTCGGTATTTT.

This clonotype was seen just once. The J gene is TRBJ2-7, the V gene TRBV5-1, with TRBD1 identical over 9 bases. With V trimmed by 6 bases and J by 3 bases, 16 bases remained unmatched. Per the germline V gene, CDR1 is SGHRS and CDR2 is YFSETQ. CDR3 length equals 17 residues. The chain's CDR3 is CASIGLIWTGANYEQYF. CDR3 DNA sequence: TGCGCCAGCATTGGACTTATTTGGACAGGGGCTAACTACGAGCAGTACTTC. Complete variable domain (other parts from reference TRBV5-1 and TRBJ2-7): KAGVTQTPRYLIKTRGQQVTLSCSPISGHRSVSWYQQTPGQGLQFLFEYFSETQRNKGNFPGRFSGRQFSNSRSEMNVSTLELGDSALYLCASIGLIWTGANYEQYFGPGTRLTVT.

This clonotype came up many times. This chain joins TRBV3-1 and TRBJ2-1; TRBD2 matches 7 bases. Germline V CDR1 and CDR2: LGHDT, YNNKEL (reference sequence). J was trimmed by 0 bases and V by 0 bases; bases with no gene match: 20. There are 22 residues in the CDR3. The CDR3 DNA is TGTGCCAGCAGCCAAGAGCCCATCAACGGGTACCTAGCGGAGAGCTCCTACAATGAGCAGTTCTTC. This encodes CASSQEPINGYLAESSYNEQFF.